These T cell receptor beta chains were read from a single sample in a study of cytomegalovirus exposure and HLA in healthy donors. Produced via immunoSEQ multiplex PCR; TCRdb's table is partial and in-frame only. This table has around 120,000 clones, 70% to 85% appearing once. The sample taken for sequencing was PBMCs. The receptors shown here come from a boy aged 2 to 10 in good health and CMV-seronegative. Both conserved end residues are part of each CDR3.

j_call v_call cdr3_aa
TRBJ2-1 TRBV11-3 CASSLGLAGDQFF
TRBJ1-2 TRBV2 CASSESEGDGYTF
TRBJ2-2 TRBV19 CASSRGLTRMNTGELFF
TRBJ2-1 TRBV2 CASSDSASEATYNEQFF
TRBJ2-5 TRBV10-3 CAISGLGQAKHQEPQYF
TRBJ1-1 TRBV30 CARRGEINTEAFF
TRBJ1-2 TRBV7-2 CASSLEQGTYGYTF
TRBJ2-3 TRBV9 CASSVSEWTDTQYF
TRBJ2-2 TRBV4-2 CASRGGADTGELFF
TRBJ2-1 TRBV19 CASSIFGAAGVFYNEQFF
TRBJ2-1 TRBV11-2 CASRGSGGNNEQFF
TRBJ2-1 TRBV7-9 CASSFRLAGSLRVNEQFF
TRBJ2-5 TRBV25-1 CASNLGQSTQYF
TRBJ2-5 TRBV9 CASSVDHRGGVKETQYF
TRBJ2-7 TRBV7-9 CASSFPGMDEQYF
TRBJ1-2 TRBV4-1 CASSQDGTGFGGYTF
TRBJ2-3 TRBV14 CAITAGGRTDTQYF
TRBJ2-2 TRBV5-6 CASTSDRRYTGELFF
TRBJ2-3 TRBV2 CASSGPTGLSTDTQYF
TRBJ2-1 TRBV5-6 CASSLTGSEQFF
TRBJ1-2 TRBV7-3 CASSSGQGGGYTF
TRBJ1-2 TRBV19 CASSIGTGGYGYTF
TRBJ2-7 TRBV4-3 CASSQSTGPSYEQYF
TRBJ2-2 TRBV6-4 CASSDSADRVVNGELFF
TRBJ1-2 TRBV19 CALSDSLYGYTF
TRBJ2-7 TRBV30 CAWSSRQGYEQYF
TRBJ1-5 TRBV19 CASSIPGQGTQPQHF
TRBJ2-1 TRBV5-1 CASSWDRAYNEQFF
TRBJ1-2 TRBV7-2 CASSPTTGGLYGYTF